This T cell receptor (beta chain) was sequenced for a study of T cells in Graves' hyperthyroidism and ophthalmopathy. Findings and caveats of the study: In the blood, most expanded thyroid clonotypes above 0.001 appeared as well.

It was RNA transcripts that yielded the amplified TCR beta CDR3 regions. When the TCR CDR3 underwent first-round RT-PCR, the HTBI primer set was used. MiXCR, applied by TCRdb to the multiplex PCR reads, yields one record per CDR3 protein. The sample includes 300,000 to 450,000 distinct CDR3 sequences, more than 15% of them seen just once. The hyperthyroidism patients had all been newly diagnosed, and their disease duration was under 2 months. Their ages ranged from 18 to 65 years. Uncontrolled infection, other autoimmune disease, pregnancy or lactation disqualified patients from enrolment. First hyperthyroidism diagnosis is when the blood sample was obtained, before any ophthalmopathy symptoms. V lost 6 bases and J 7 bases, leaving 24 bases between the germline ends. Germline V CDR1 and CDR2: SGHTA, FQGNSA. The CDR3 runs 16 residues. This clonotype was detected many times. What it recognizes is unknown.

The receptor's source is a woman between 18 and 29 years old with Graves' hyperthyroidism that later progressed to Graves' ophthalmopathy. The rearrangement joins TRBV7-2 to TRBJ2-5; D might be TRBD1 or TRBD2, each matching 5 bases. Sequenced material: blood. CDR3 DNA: TGTGCCAGCAGTAGTGGGGCGACCCACCCCGGAGGGACCCAGTACTTC. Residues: CASSSGATHPGGTQYF. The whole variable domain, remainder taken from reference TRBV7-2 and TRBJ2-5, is GAGVSQSPSNKVTEKGKDVELRCDPISGHTALYWYRQSLGQGLEFLIYFQGNSAPDKSGLPSDRFSAERTGGSVSTLTIQRTQQEDSAVYLCASSSGATHPGGTQYFGPGTRLLVL.